This T cell receptor beta chain was obtained from a study of blood T cells in healthy people across ages. CDR1 is SGHRS and CDR2 is YFSETQ in the germline V gene. This CDR3 contains 16 residues. The V and J ends lost 4 bases and 8 bases respectively, with 22 bases between them. General study points: Correlation between TCR beta diversity and naive T cell percentage was strong.

A second PCR, run for about 6 to 12 cycles, used a sample-barcoded 5' primer plus a J-beta primer mix. Every cDNA was tagged by a template-switch adaptor with 12 random nucleotides. MiXCR was run by TCRdb on the 5' RACE reads, yielding one entry per CDR3 protein. The sample records more than 1,000,000 distinct CDR3 sequences, 25% being singletons. This clonotype was seen only a few times. Its target is unknown. These data also formed part of another study, on T cells of mothers and their children. That source notes: The extracted RNA was employed in its entirety for cDNA synthesis, at 1.5 ug per 15 ul. Overlap ran slightly, non-significantly higher for related than unrelated mother-child pairs.

The J gene is TRBJ2-1, the V gene TRBV5-1; maybe TRBD1 (5 bases). The TCR comes from a girl aged 2-10 years in good health. Specimen: blood. The CDR3 DNA reads as TGCGCCAGCAGCGCTCGGCAGGGCTTCCCCAGGGATGAGCAGTTCTTC. This translates into CASSARQGFPRDEQFF.